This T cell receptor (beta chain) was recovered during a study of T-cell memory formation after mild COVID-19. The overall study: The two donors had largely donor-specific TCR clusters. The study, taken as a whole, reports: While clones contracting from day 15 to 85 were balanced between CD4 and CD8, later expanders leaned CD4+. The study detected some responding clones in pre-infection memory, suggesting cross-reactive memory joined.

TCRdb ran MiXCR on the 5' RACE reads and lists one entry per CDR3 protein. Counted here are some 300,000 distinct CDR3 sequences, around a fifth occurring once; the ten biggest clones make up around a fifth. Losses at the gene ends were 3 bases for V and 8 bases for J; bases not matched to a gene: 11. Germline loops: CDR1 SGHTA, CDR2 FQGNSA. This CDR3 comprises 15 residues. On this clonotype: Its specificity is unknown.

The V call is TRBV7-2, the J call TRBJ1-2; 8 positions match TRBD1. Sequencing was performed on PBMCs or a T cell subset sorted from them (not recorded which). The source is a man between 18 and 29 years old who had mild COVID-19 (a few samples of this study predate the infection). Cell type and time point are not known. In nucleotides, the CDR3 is TGTGCCAGCAGCTTGGGTCCGACAGGGGCCTTGGGCTACACCTTC. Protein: CASSLGPTGALGYTF.